Shown below are 5 T cell receptor beta chains from a single sample sequenced in a study of T cell changes during pregnancy in multiple sclerosis. Assay used: immunoSEQ multiplex PCR; TCRdb lists only in-frame clones, some missing. The sample lists approximately 65,000 clones, around 96% occurring once. The sequences come from CD8+ T cells from peripheral blood mononuclear cells, collected after pregnancy. These receptors came from a female donor with multiple sclerosis, enrolled in a pregnancy study.

The chain joins TRBV10-3 to TRBJ1-5; D may be TRBD1 (6 bases). The V end lost 0 bases, the J end lost 6 bases, and 15 bases lay between the germline ends. Germline V gives CDR1 ENHRY, CDR2 SYGVKD. The CDR3 has 16 amino acids. The CDR3 protein is CAISESGGGASQPQHF. The CDR3 DNA sequence: TGTGCCATCAGTGAGTCCGGAGGGGGGGCATCTCAGCCCCAGCATTTT.

There are a few counts of this clone. The rearrangement uses TRBV7-9 and TRBJ2-1; TRBD2 matches at 10 bases. The germline V gene has CDR1 SEHNR and CDR2 FQNEAQ (reference sequence). The CDR3 runs to 15 residues. With V trimmed by 2 bases and J by 6 bases, 4 bases remained unmatched. In nucleotides, the CDR3 is TGTGCCAGCAGCTTATTAGCGGGAGGTGTCAATGAGCAGTTCTTC. This sequence encodes CASSLLAGGVNEQFF.

The chain has TRBV6-5 and TRBJ1-1; 7 bases map to TRBD1. Trimming took 4 bases from V and 0 from J; bases not matched to a gene: 5. The CDR3 is 15 residues long. CDR1 is MNHEY, CDR2 SVGAGI, per germline. CDR3 sequence reads: CASSFLQGLNTEAFF. CDR3 DNA: TGTGCCAGCAGTTTCCTACAGGGGTTGAACACTGAAGCTTTCTTT.

The V and J genes are TRBV27 and TRBJ2-1; 7 bases are a match to TRBD2. The germline V gene encodes CDR1 MNHEY and CDR2 SMNVEV (reference sequence). CDR3 length: 16 amino acids. V was pared by 5 bases and J by 7 bases, with 14 bases of the junction left unmatched. CDR3 coding DNA: TGTGCCAGCAGTCCCTCTCTAGCGGACATTATGAATGAGCAGTTCTTC. Translating gives CASSPSLADIMNEQFF.

The chain has TRBV6-5 and TRBJ2-1; 7 bases match TRBD2. From germline, CDR1 is MNHEY and CDR2 SVGAGI. The ends lost 4 bases at V and 6 bases at J; junction bases unmatched: 12. This CDR3 contains 16 residues. This chain's CDR3 is CASSLARSGPGNEQFF. In DNA, the CDR3 is TGTGCCAGCAGTTTAGCTCGTAGCGGGCCTGGCAATGAGCAGTTCTTC.